This T cell receptor beta chain was identified during a study of cytomegalovirus exposure and HLA in healthy donors. For the study at large: One earlier analysis, a look at around 180 million T cells, found more than 100 million unique TCR beta sequences. Tens of millions of unique TCRs from HLA-typed donors were held in an early release of data.

Per the germline V gene, CDR1 is SGHTA and CDR2 is FQGTGA. The V end lost 0 bases, the J end lost 1 base, and 18 bases lay between the germline ends. The length of the CDR3 is 18 residues. This PCR relied on a set of 60 Vbeta primers and 13 Jbeta primers. Clones were sequenced by immunoSEQ multiplex PCR, and TCRdb holds only the in-frame ones, with some missing. Of about 130,000 clones listed, around 80% are singletons. The chain recombines TRBV7-3 with TRBJ2-5, with TRBD2 as a possible D gene (5 bases). This clonotype was obtained from a man aged 25-45 years in good health. Sequencing was done on a sample of PBMCs. The CDR3 loop is CASSLTLIRAGTQETQYF. CDR3 DNA sequence: TGTGCCAGCAGCTTAACATTGATTCGGGCGGGCACCCAAGAGACCCAGTACTTC.